This TCR beta chain was sequenced during a study of early stage breast cancer tumors. Background on the study: Each sample averaged approximately 10-fold read coverage.

Turning to this clone: Antigen: not known.

Study-wide findings and caveats: Compared with adjacent normal breast tissue, tumors showed roughly 2.4-fold greater T cell density and higher clonality. Blood repertoires resembled normal breast more than tumor.

The CDR3 totals 16 residues. CDR1 and CDR2 from the germline V gene are KGHSH and LQKENI. The trim removed 6 bases at V and 0 bases at J, leaving 9 bases unmatched. Libraries were prepared by immunoSEQ multiplex PCR; TCRdb keeps only in-frame clonotypes and omits some of them. The data show tens of thousands of clones, almost 85% seen once. Source material: blood. This chain connects TRBV18 to TRBJ1-2; 8 bases are shared with TRBD1. The receptor's source is a person between 45 and 65 years old with breast cancer. The CDR3 loop is CASSPTGEGANYGYTF. The DNA for the CDR3 is TGTGCCAGCTCGCCGACAGGGGAAGGAGCTAACTATGGCTACACCTTC.